This TCR beta chain was observed in a study of blood T cell repertoires in COVID-19. Study-level information: The samples span acute and convalescent COVID-19 from the United States, Italy and Spain.

Recruits, aged roughly 18 to 89 years, lived in 24 US areas. Participant-given clinical history determined each cohort assignment. For recovered donors of Cohort 3, there were two negative PCRs, clearance, or symptom resolution. Some clones are missing from TCRdb's copy, which holds only in-frame ones; the method was immunoSEQ multiplex PCR. The top ten clones hold approximately 17% of a sample with about 330,000 clones, about 92% of them seen once. Trimming shortened V by 2 bases and J by 11 bases, and 14 bases separated the two germline ends. CDR1 and CDR2 (germline): MDHEN, SYDVKM. This CDR3 has 13 residues.

The origin of this receptor is a woman aged 25 to 45 who had recovered from COVID-19. J is TRBJ2-3 and V is TRBV28; TRBD1 is a possible D gene (6 bases). The specimen sequenced was PBMCs or T cells enriched from blood (not recorded which). CDR3 coding DNA: TGTGCCAGCAGTTTAACGACAGGTAGAGAGCAGTATTTT. It is translated as CASSLTTGREQYF.